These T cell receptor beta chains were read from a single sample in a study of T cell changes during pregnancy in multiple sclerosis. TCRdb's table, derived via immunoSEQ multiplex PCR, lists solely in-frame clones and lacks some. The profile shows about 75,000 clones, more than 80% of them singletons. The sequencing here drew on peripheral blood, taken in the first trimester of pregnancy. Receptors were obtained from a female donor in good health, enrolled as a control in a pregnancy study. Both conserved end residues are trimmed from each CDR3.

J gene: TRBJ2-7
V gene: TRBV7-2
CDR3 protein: ASSLRLAGDREQY

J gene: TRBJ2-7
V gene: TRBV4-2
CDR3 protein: ASSQAPSGANYEQY

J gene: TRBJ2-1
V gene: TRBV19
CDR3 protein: ASATTGTGSGRLSSYNEQF

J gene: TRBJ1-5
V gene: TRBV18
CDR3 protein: ASSPGTGERQPQH

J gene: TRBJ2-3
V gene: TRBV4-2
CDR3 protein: ASSQGSSGGARRADTQY

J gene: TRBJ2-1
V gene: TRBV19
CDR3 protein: ASSIGGTGAYNEQF

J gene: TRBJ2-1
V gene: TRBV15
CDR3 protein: ATSRGSPRGVGGEQF

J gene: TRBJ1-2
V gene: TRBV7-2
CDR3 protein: ASSLIQHYGYT

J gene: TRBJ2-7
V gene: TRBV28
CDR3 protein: ASSMSGTGQYEQY

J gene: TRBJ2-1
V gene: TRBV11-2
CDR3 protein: ASSLARGVGNEQF

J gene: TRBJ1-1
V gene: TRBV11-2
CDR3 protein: ASSFAVGARTEAF

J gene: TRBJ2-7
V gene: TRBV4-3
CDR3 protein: ASSQTTGKFYEQY

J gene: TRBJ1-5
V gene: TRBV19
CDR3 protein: ASSKDRELGQPQH

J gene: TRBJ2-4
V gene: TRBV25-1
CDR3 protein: ASSEAGPTENIQY

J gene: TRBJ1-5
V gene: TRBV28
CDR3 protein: ASSLTGYSNQPQH

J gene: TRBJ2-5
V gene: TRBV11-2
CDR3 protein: ASSLDLLAGAETQY

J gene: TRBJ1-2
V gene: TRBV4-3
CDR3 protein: ASSQDREINYGYT

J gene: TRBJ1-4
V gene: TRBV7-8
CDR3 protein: ASNSQGSGEKLF

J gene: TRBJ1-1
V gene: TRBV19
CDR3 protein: AVRDRSLMNTEAF

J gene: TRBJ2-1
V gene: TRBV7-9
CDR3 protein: ASSEWRGPHNEQF

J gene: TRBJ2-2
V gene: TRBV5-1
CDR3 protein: ASSLEGTRRTGELF

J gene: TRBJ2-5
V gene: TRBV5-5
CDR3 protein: ASSWAGTPQETQY

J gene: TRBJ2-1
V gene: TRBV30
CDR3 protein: AWSGVTYNEQF

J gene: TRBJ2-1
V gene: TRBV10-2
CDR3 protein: ASSESVRVQF

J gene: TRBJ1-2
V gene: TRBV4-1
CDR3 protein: ASSQYSGQGADYGYT

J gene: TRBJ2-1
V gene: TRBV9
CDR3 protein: ASSFGSATYNEQF

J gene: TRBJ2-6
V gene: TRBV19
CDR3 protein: ASTPVSGIRAGANVLT

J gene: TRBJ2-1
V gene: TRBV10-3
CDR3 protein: AISEGLAGDRRF

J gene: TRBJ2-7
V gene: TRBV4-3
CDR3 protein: ASSQDMAGASLNYEQY

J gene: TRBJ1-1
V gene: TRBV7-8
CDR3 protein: ASSFNRVGNTEAF

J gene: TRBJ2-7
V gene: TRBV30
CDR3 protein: AWSPGTGRWYEQY

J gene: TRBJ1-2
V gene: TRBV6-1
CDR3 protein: ASSPQGASGYT

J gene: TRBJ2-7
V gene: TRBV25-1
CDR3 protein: ASRADRGGNEQY

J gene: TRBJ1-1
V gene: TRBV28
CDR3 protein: ASSFGPPRDTEAF

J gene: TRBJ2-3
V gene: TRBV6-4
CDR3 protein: ASSQSGTSGWDSADTQY

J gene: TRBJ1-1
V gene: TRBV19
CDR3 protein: ASARVEAF